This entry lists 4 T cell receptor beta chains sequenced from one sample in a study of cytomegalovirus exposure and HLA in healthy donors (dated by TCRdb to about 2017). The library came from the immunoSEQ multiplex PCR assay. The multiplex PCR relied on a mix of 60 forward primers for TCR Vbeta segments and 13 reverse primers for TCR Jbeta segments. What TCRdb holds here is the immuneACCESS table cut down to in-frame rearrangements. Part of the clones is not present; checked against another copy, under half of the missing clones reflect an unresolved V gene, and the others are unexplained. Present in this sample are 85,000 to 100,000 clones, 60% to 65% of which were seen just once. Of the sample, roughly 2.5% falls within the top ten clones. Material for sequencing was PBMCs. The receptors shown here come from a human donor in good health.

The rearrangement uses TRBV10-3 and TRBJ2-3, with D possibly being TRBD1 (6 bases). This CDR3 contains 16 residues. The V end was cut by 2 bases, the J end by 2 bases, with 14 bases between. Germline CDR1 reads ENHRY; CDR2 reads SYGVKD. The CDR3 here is CAISEGSRQATDTQYF. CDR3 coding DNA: TGTGCCATCAGTGAGGGGTCCCGACAGGCCACAGATACGCAGTATTTT.

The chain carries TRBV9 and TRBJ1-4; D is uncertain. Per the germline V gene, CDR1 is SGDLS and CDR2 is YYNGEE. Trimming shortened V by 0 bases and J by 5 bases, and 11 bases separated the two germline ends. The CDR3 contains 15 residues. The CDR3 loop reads CASSVGGTRNEKLFF. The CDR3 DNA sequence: TGTGCCAGCAGCGTAGGCGGCACAAGGAATGAAAAACTGTTTTTT.

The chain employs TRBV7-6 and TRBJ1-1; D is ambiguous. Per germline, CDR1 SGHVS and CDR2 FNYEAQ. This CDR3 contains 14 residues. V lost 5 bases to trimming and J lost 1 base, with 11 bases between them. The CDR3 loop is CASSLRQRNTEAFF. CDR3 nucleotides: TGTGCCAGCAGCCTGAGGCAGAGGAACACTGAAGCTTTCTTT.

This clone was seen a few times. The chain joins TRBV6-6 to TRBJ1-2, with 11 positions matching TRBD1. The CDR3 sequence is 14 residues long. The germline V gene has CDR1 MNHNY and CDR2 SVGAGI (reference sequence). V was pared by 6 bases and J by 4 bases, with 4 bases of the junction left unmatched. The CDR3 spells CASSPGTGGYGYTF. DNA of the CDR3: TGTGCCAGCAGCCCCGGGACAGGGGGCTATGGCTACACCTTC.